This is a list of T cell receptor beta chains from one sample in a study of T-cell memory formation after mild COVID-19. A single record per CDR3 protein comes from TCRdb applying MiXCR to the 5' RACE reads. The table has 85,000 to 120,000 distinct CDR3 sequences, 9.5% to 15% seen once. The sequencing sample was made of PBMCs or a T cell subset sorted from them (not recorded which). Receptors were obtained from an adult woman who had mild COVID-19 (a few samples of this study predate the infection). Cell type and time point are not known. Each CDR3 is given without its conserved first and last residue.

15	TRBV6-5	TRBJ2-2	ASLGLAGGPNTGELF
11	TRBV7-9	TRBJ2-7	ASSLVATREQY
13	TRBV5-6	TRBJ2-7	ASSLDRGLSYEQY
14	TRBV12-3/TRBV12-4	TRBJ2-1	ASSSSTGTAYNEQF
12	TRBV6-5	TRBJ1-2	ASSYSGLGDGYT
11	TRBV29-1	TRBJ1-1	SVDSGQGPEAF
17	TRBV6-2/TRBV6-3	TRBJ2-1	ASSQGHSSGSYEYNEQF
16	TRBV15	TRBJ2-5	ATSRKTTSGGGQETQY
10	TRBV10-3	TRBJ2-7	AIGDHSYEQY
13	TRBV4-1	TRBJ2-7	ASSLTDRRSYEQY
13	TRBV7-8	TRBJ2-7	ASSLAYAGGYEQY
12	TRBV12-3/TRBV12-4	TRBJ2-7	ASSPTPGGNEQY
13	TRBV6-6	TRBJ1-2	ASSSGTGLGYGYT
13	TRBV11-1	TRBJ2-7	ASSSDRDNSYEQY
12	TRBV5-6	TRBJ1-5	ASSLDRGGQPQH
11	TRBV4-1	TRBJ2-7	ASSHGSSYEQY
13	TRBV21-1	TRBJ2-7	ASSIRRQGRYEQY
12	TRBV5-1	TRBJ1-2	ASSLFEANYGYT
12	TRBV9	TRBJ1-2	ASSGTRAAHGYT
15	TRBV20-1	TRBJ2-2	SARGGTLTLNTGELF
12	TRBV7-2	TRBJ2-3	ASSLNSGGDTQY
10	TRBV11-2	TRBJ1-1	ASSLWVPEAF
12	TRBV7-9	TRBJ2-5	ASSTNGGPETQY
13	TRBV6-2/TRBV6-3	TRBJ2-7	ASSYPGQGAYEQY
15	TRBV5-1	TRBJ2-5	ASSQTGTGGVQETQY
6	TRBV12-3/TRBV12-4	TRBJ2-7	ASSRTE
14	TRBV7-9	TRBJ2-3	ASSLGAGVATDTQY
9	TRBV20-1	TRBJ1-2	SALTAYGYT
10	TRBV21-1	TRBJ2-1	AISDSYNEQF
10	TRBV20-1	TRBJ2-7	SARALGHEQY
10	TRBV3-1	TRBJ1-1	ASSQDPAEAF
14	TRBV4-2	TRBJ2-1	ASSQGGGSDYNEQF
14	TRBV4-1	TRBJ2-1	ASSQVAGVSYNEQF
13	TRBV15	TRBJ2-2	ATKEGGDGTGELF
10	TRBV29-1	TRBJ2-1	SVPRPGNEQF
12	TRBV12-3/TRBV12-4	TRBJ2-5	ASSPDPPRRAQY
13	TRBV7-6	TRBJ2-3	ASSFLTGRTDTQY
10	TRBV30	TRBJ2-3	AWRRLAATQY
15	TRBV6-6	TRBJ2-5	ASTPLTGTGDQETQY
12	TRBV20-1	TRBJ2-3	SARVGLASDTQY
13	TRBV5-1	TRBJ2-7	ASSLWTGGKNEQY
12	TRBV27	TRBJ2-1	ASTGLAAYNEQF
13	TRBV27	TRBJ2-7	ASTLRGSGAYEQY
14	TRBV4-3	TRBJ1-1	ASSQEFRRQNTEAF
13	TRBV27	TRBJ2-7	ASSPTSGPSYEQY
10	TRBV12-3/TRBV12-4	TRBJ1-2	ASSFTGYGYT
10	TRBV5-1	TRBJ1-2	ASSLYGYGYT
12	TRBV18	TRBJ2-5	ASSPAWGVETQY
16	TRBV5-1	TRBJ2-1	ASSFLPGLAGGLNEQF
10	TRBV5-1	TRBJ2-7	ASSPSEREQY
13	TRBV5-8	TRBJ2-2	ASRAGTWNTGELF
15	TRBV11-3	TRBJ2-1	ASSLATGTSGSNEQF
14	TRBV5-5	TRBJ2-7	ASSWEASGRTGEQY
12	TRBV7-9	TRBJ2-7	ASSHRDRNYEQY
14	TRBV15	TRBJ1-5	ATSRDRFGSNQPQH